The next 10 T cell receptor beta chains were all read from a single sample in a study of T cells in narcolepsy. The protocol was immunoSEQ multiplex PCR, while the TCRdb copy is restricted to in-frame clones and leaves out a portion. The sample consists of fewer than 40,000 clones, more than 75% of them appearing once. The sample was CD45RA- memory CD4+ T cells from PBMCs. The source is a human donor with narcolepsy.

J is TRBJ2-3 and V is TRBV7-2; D gene ambiguous. The germline CDR1 and CDR2 sequences are SGHTA and FQGNSA. The V end lost 5 bases, the J end lost 2 bases, and 5 bases lay between the germline ends. The CDR3 is 12 residues long. CDR3: CASSRFTDTQYF. The CDR3, as DNA: TGTGCCAGCAGCCGCTTCACAGATACGCAGTATTTT.

The table lists this clone with a few counts. The genes are TRBV25-1 and TRBJ2-5; D may be TRBD1 (6 bases). From germline, CDR1 is MGHDK and CDR2 SYGVNS. V lost 1 base, J lost 9 bases, and 12 bases lay in between. CDR3 size: 13 residues. The CDR3, as DNA: TGTGCCAGCAGTGAATTAGACAGGAGCCCCCAGTACTTC. Its protein is CASSELDRSPQYF.

The rearrangement uses TRBV7-2 and TRBJ1-5; TRBD1 might be the D (6 bases). CDR1 is SGHTA, CDR2 FQGNSA, per germline. V gave up 1 base and J gave up 3 bases, with 7 bases separating them. The CDR3 is 14 residues long. This CDR3 reads CASSLGGLNQPQHF. CDR3 in DNA: TGTGCCAGCAGCTTAGGGGGGCTCAATCAGCCCCAGCATTTT.

V and J are TRBV6-5 and TRBJ2-7, with 14 bases identical to TRBD2. The germline V gene has CDR1 MNHEY and CDR2 SVGAGI. This CDR3 is built from 16 residues. V dropped 2 bases and J dropped 0; count of bases not matched to a gene: 0. CDR3 protein: CASSYGTSGGSYEQYF. The CDR3 DNA is TGTGCCAGCAGTTACGGGACTAGCGGGGGCTCCTACGAGCAGTACTTC.

This chain uses TRBV7-9 with TRBJ2-1, with D unresolved. Trimming left V 6 bases short and J 5 bases short, with 14 bases between. In germline, CDR1 is SEHNR, CDR2 FQNEAQ (reference sequence). This CDR3 is 14 amino acids long. The CDR3 DNA is TGTGCCAGCAGGTCCCGATGGAGCAACAATGAGCAGTTCTTC. Its protein is CASRSRWSNNEQFF.

V and J are TRBV4-3 and TRBJ2-3, with a possible D match to TRBD2 (6 bases). Trimming took off 0 bases at V and 3 bases at J, with 25 bases between the two ends. Germline CDR1 is LGHNA and CDR2 is YSLEER. The CDR3 is 20 amino acids. The CDR3 loop reads CASSQDRTTGTFLGTDTQYF. Here the CDR3 DNA reads TGCGCCAGCAGCCAAGATCGAACGACGGGGACTTTTCTAGGGACAGATACGCAGTATTTT.

This chain uses TRBV4-3 with TRBJ1-6, with 7 bases matching TRBD1. V dropped 0 bases and J dropped 10; count of bases not matched to a gene: 9. This CDR3 contains 16 residues. CDR1 LGHNA and CDR2 YSLEER come from the germline V gene. This CDR3 is CASSQDAEQGLSPLHF. The CDR3 DNA reads TGCGCCAGCAGCCAAGATGCCGAACAGGGGCTCTCACCCCTCCACTTT.

The gene calls are TRBV19 and TRBJ2-3; D is uncertain. The CDR3 extends over 16 amino acids. Looked up from germline, CDR1 is LNHDA and CDR2 is SQIVND (reference sequence). The ends were cut back, 6 bases at V and 0 bases at J, with 16 bases in the middle. The CDR3: CASSLSQLLSTDTQYF. CDR3 in DNA: TGTGCCAGTAGCCTTTCACAGCTACTGAGCACAGATACGCAGTATTTT.

The rearrangement links TRBV5-1 to TRBJ1-1; no firm D call. V was clipped by 3 bases and J by 1 base, with 1 base between them. Germline loops: CDR1 SGHRS, CDR2 YFSETQ. The CDR3 length is 11 residues. CDR3 in amino acids: CASSSNTEAFF. The CDR3 DNA sequence: TGCGCCAGCAGCTCGAACACTGAAGCTTTCTTT.

The chain is built from TRBV15 and TRBJ2-5; 8 positions agree with TRBD1. CDR1 is LNHNV, CDR2 YYDKDF, per germline (reference sequence). The CDR3 has 14 residues. Trimming cost V 0 bases and J 7 bases; bases outside gene matches: 4. CDR3 bases: TGTGCCACCAGCAGAGAAAGGGGGACAGGGACCCAGTACTTC. This codes for CATSRERGTGTQYF. Filled out from reference TRBV15 and TRBJ2-5, the complete variable domain reads DAMVIQNPRYQVTQFGKPVTLSCSQTLNHNVMYWYQQKSSQAPKLLFHYYDKDFNNEADTPDNFQSRRPNTSFCFLDIRSPGLGDTAMYLCATSRERGTGTQYFGPGTRLLVL.